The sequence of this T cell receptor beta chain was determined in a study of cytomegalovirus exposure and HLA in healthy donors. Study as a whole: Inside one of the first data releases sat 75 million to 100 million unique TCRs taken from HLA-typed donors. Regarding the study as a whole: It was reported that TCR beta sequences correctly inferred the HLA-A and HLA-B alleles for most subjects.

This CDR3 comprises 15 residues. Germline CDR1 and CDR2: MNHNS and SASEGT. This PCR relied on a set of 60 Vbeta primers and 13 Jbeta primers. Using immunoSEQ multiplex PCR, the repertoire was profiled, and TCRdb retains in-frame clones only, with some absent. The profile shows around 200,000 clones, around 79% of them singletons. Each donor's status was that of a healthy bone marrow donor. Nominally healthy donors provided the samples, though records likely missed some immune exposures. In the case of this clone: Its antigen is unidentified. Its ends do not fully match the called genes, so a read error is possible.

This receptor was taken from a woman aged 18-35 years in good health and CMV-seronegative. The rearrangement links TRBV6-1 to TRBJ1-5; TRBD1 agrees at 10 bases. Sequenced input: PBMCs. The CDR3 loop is CASSEASGTGALPLF. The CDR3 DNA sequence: TGTGCCAGCAGTGAAGCCTCCGGGACAGGGGCCCTACCTCTTTTT.